The rows below give T cell receptor beta chains drawn from one sample of a study of vaccination effects on CD4 cells after COVID-19. Profiling relied on immunoSEQ multiplex PCR, and the TCRdb table lists in-frame clones only, not all of them. The sample contains approximately 76,000 clones, about 78% of which appear only once. Their antigens remain unidentified. The source was CD4+ T cells from PBMCs cultured with SARS-CoV-2 spike peptides, collected before COVID-19 vaccination. The receptor set was obtained from a human donor who received a COVID-19 vaccine. CDR3s include the opening cysteine and the closing phenylalanine or tryptophan. A D gene is named only where the DNA matches it firmly. Expanded clones get a size class; other rows say once, few or many, or leave the size out.

j_call: TRBJ1-2
clone_size: .
v_call: TRBV6-1
cdr3_length: 17
d_call: TRBD1
cdr3_nt: TGTGCCAGCAGTGAAGCTATCCGCGGGACAGGGAGGGATGGCTACACCTTC
cdr3_aa: CASSEAIRGTGRDGYTF

j_call: TRBJ2-5
clone_size: .
v_call: TRBV24-1
cdr3_length: 19
d_call: TRBD2
cdr3_nt: TGTGCCACCAGTGATTTCGGACTAGCGGGGGGATACCAAGTGGAGACCCAGTACTTC
cdr3_aa: CATSDFGLAGGYQVETQYF

j_call: TRBJ2-3
clone_size: .
v_call: TRBV18
cdr3_length: 17
d_call: TRBD1
cdr3_nt: TGTGCCAGCTCACCCCTGACAGGGGGTTCGTTGCCAGATACGCAGTATTTT
cdr3_aa: CASSPLTGGSLPDTQYF

j_call: TRBJ1-3
clone_size: .
v_call: TRBV6-2/TRBV6-3
cdr3_length: 15
d_call: .
cdr3_nt: TGTGCCAGCAGTACCCTGGACGCCTCTGGAAACACCATATATTTT
cdr3_aa: CASSTLDASGNTIYF

j_call: TRBJ1-3
clone_size: .
v_call: TRBV7-2
cdr3_length: 15
d_call: .
cdr3_nt: TGTGCCAGCAGCCCCAGCGGGCCCTCTGGAAACACCATATATTTT
cdr3_aa: CASSPSGPSGNTIYF

j_call: TRBJ2-4
clone_size: .
v_call: TRBV20-1
cdr3_length: 11
d_call: .
cdr3_nt: TGCAGTGCTATTTTCCGGAACATTCAGTACTTC
cdr3_aa: CSAIFRNIQYF

j_call: TRBJ1-1
clone_size: once
v_call: TRBV28
cdr3_length: 14
d_call: .
cdr3_nt: TGTGCCAGCAGTGTAGGGGGTTCCAACACTGAAGCTTTCTTT
cdr3_aa: CASSVGGSNTEAFF

j_call: TRBJ2-5
clone_size: .
v_call: TRBV28
cdr3_length: 14
d_call: .
cdr3_nt: TGTGCCAGCAGTTTAAAGCGGTTCCAAGAGACCCAGTACTTC
cdr3_aa: CASSLKRFQETQYF

j_call: TRBJ1-1
clone_size: once
v_call: TRBV18
cdr3_length: 13
d_call: .
cdr3_nt: TGTGCCAGCTCACCAACACAGGAAGATGAAGCTTTCTTT
cdr3_aa: CASSPTQEDEAFF

j_call: TRBJ1-1
clone_size: .
v_call: TRBV2
cdr3_length: 12
d_call: .
cdr3_nt: TGTGCCAGCACGGGAGGGATGTACGGAGCTTTCTTT
cdr3_aa: CASTGGMYGAFF

j_call: TRBJ2-3
clone_size: once
v_call: TRBV6-4
cdr3_length: 15
d_call: .
cdr3_nt: TGTGCCAGCAGTGAGGTAGCCAAAATCGGGGATACGCAGTATTTT
cdr3_aa: CASSEVAKIGDTQYF

j_call: TRBJ2-3
clone_size: .
v_call: TRBV10-3
cdr3_length: 14
d_call: .
cdr3_nt: TGTGCCATCAGTGAGGAGGGCAACGTAGATACGCAGTATTTT
cdr3_aa: CAISEEGNVDTQYF

j_call: TRBJ1-2
clone_size: .
v_call: TRBV24-1
cdr3_length: 16
d_call: TRBD1
cdr3_nt: TGTGCCACCAGTGCCTACGGGACAGGGCTGTCTGGGTCCTACACCTTC
cdr3_aa: CATSAYGTGLSGSYTF

j_call: TRBJ1-6
clone_size: .
v_call: TRBV10-2
cdr3_length: 12
d_call: .
cdr3_nt: TGCGCCAGCAGTGAGTCAGGTTCACCCCTCCACTTT
cdr3_aa: CASSESGSPLHF

j_call: TRBJ1-3
clone_size: .
v_call: TRBV2
cdr3_length: 12
d_call: .
cdr3_nt: TGTGCCAGCAGTGATAGGGATAACACCATATATTTT
cdr3_aa: CASSDRDNTIYF

j_call: TRBJ1-1
clone_size: once
v_call: TRBV18
cdr3_length: 14
d_call: .
cdr3_nt: TGTGCCAGCTCACGACAGGAGGGGAACACTGAAGCTTTCTTT
cdr3_aa: CASSRQEGNTEAFF

j_call: TRBJ2-1
clone_size: .
v_call: TRBV6-5
cdr3_length: 13
d_call: TRBD2
cdr3_nt: TGTGCCAGCAGTTTCACCCTAGCGGCCCAGCAGTTCTTC
cdr3_aa: CASSFTLAAQQFF

j_call: TRBJ2-1
clone_size: .
v_call: TRBV7-3
cdr3_length: 13
d_call: .
cdr3_nt: TGTGCCAGCAGCTCCACAGGTTACAATGAGCAGTTCTTC
cdr3_aa: CASSSTGYNEQFF

j_call: TRBJ2-4
clone_size: .
v_call: TRBV7-8
cdr3_length: 14
d_call: .
cdr3_nt: TGTGCCAGCAGCTTAGATGCCCCTGTAAACATTCAGTACTTC
cdr3_aa: CASSLDAPVNIQYF

j_call: TRBJ1-5
clone_size: few
v_call: TRBV3-1/TRBV3-2
cdr3_length: 15
d_call: .
cdr3_nt: TGTGCCAGCAGCCGTGACCGCCTGAGCAATCAGCCCCAGCATTTT
cdr3_aa: CASSRDRLSNQPQHF

j_call: TRBJ2-1
clone_size: .
v_call: TRBV5-8
cdr3_length: 16
d_call: TRBD2
cdr3_nt: TGTGCCAGCCCCCTCCCGCCGGGACTAGCGGGGGGCGAGCAGTTCTTC
cdr3_aa: CASPLPPGLAGGEQFF

j_call: TRBJ1-5
clone_size: .
v_call: TRBV4-1
cdr3_length: 16
d_call: TRBD1
cdr3_nt: TGCGCCAGCAGCCAAGATCCGGGACAGGTCAATCAGCCCCAGCATTTT
cdr3_aa: CASSQDPGQVNQPQHF

j_call: TRBJ2-4
clone_size: once
v_call: TRBV6-5
cdr3_length: 14
d_call: TRBD1
cdr3_nt: TGTGCCAGCAGTCGAGGGACAGATCAAAACATTCAGTACTTC
cdr3_aa: CASSRGTDQNIQYF

j_call: TRBJ1-5
clone_size: once
v_call: TRBV18
cdr3_length: 15
d_call: .
cdr3_nt: TGTGCCAGCTCACCGGGGCAGGTCAGCAATCAGCCCCAGCATTTT
cdr3_aa: CASSPGQVSNQPQHF

j_call: TRBJ1-4
clone_size: .
v_call: TRBV28
cdr3_length: 14
d_call: TRBD1
cdr3_nt: TGTGCCAGCAAGAGACAGGGGTTATATGAAAAACTGTTTTTT
cdr3_aa: CASKRQGLYEKLFF

j_call: TRBJ1-2
clone_size: .
v_call: TRBV5-5
cdr3_length: 14
d_call: .
cdr3_nt: TGTGCCAGCAGCTTGGCCACAGGGATCTATGGCTACACCTTC
cdr3_aa: CASSLATGIYGYTF

j_call: TRBJ1-1
clone_size: .
v_call: TRBV5-4
cdr3_length: 14
d_call: .
cdr3_nt: TGTGCCAGCAGCTTGAGGGGCCGGGACACTGAAGCTTTCTTT
cdr3_aa: CASSLRGRDTEAFF

j_call: TRBJ1-1
clone_size: few
v_call: TRBV5-1
cdr3_length: 16
d_call: TRBD1
cdr3_nt: TGCGCCAGCAGCTTGGGGACAGGGGGCTTCAACACTGAAGCTTTCTTT
cdr3_aa: CASSLGTGGFNTEAFF